This T cell receptor beta chain originates from a study of T cells after yellow fever vaccination. V gave up 2 bases and J gave up 4 bases, with 17 bases separating them. This CDR3 has 16 amino acids. The V gene's germline CDR1 is SGHDT and CDR2 YYEEEE. TCRdb reanalysed the 5' RACE reads using MiXCR and keeps one entry per CDR3 protein. The sample consists of approximately 550,000 distinct CDR3 sequences, less than 15% of them appearing once. The material was PBMCs, obtained on the day of the yellow fever booster vaccination. The chain uses TRBV5-6 and TRBJ2-3; unclear D gene. The clonotype was recovered from a man younger than 45 who received the YFV17D yellow fever vaccine. The CDR3 DNA is TGTGCCAGCAGCTTACCTTCTCTAGTCAGCGCAGATACGCAGTATTTT. Protein sequence: CASSLPSLVSADTQYF.